Following are 32 T cell receptor beta chains from one sample sequenced in a study of PD-1 blockade in classical Hodgkin lymphoma. Every patient had relapsed following autologous stem cell transplantation, and cohorts differed in brentuximab vedotin exposure. The protocol was immunoSEQ multiplex PCR, while the TCRdb copy is restricted to in-frame clones and leaves out a portion. The table includes about 27,000 clones, 78% detected once. This material consisted of peripheral blood mononuclear cells (PBMCs), taken before the second cycle of nivolumab. These receptors originate from a human donor with classical Hodgkin lymphoma.

The rearrangement links TRBV28 to TRBJ1-1, with TRBD1 as a possible D gene (5 bases). Trimming took off 5 bases at V and 11 bases at J, with 24 bases between the two ends. The length of the CDR3 is 15 residues. Per the germline V gene, CDR1 is MDHEN and CDR2 is SYDVKM. The CDR3 loop reads CASSPPPGMGGRAFF. The CDR3 nucleotides are TGTGCCAGCAGTCCACCACCGGGTATGGGGGGAAGGGCTTTCTTT. Combining the CDR3 with reference TRBV28 and TRBJ1-1 gives the whole variable domain DVKVTQSSRYLVKRTGEKVFLECVQDMDHENMFWYRQDPGLGLRLIYFSYDVKMKEKGDIPEGYSVSREKKERFSLILESASTNQTSMYLCASSPPPGMGGRAFFGQGTRLTVV.

CDR3 amino acids: CASSKLAGGHYEQYF. Here the CDR3 DNA reads TGTGCCAGCTCAAAGCTAGCGGGGGGGCACTACGAGCAGTACTTC. This rearrangement joins TRBV18 to TRBJ2-7, with TRBD2 identical over 12 bases. The CDR3 length is 15 residues. J was trimmed by 3 bases and V by 5 bases; bases with no gene match: 5. Germline lookup yields CDR1 KGHSH and CDR2 LQKENI.

This sequence joins TRBV5-6 and TRBJ2-2; D gene ambiguous. This CDR3 contains 15 residues. The germline CDR1 and CDR2 sequences are SGHDT and YYEEEE. Trimming removed 0 bases from V and 4 bases from J, with 10 bases in between. DNA for the CDR3: TGTGCCAGCAGCTTGGACGGATTCCGCACCGGGGAGCTGTTTTTT. Its protein is CASSLDGFRTGELFF.

This clone was observed a few times. The chain couples TRBV15 to TRBJ2-5; TRBD1 matches at 8 bases. V lost 0 bases, J lost 5 bases, and 2 bases stayed unmatched. CDR1 LNHNV and CDR2 YYDKDF come from the germline V gene (reference sequence). The CDR3 has 14 residues. CDR3 DNA sequence: TGTGCCACCAGCAGAGATTACAGGGGGGAGACCCAGTACTTC. Its protein product is CATSRDYRGETQYF.

The CDR3 nucleotides read TGTGCCAGCGGAAACCTAGGACAGGGGGCTGAGCCCCAGCATTTT. Its translation: CASGNLGQGAEPQHF. The chain has TRBV6-5 and TRBJ1-5, with 11 nucleotides matching TRBD1. The V segment lost 8 bases and the J segment 8 bases; nucleotides outside the gene matches: 11. The germline gives CDR1 MNHEY, CDR2 SVGAGI. CDR3 length: 15 amino acids.

V and J are TRBV27 and TRBJ1-6; the D is unclear. Germline values: CDR1 MNHEY, CDR2 SMNVEV (reference sequence). The length of the CDR3 is 16 residues. Trimming took 0 bases from V and 0 from J, leaving 6 bases between them. CDR3 nucleotides: TGTGCCAGCAGTTTATCTCGGAGCTCCTATAATTCACCCCTCCACTTT. It codes for CASSLSRSSYNSPLHF.

The rearrangement uses TRBV2 and TRBJ2-5; D gene uncertain. CDR1 SNHLY and CDR2 FYNNEI come from the germline V gene. V lost 4 bases and J lost 7, with 7 bases in between. This CDR3 spans 11 amino acids. CDR3 DNA: TGTGCCAGCAGTGGGGGTTGGACCCAGTACTTC. As protein: CASSGGWTQYF.

The chain is built from TRBV7-8 and TRBJ2-5, with D perhaps assigned TRBD1 or TRBD2 (5 bases each). The CDR3 has 14 amino acids. Trimming took off 5 bases at V and 4 bases at J, with 14 bases between the two ends. Looked up from germline, CDR1 is SGHVS and CDR2 is FQNEAQ. CDR3 in DNA: TGTGCCAGCAGCCCCGGGGACCGGGGAGAGACCCAGTACTTC. Amino acids: CASSPGDRGETQYF.

The rearrangement joins TRBV6-5 to TRBJ2-3; the match to TRBD2 covers 10 bases. Germline trimming cut 2 bases from V and 5 bases from J; bases unmatched to any gene: 4. Germline lookup yields CDR1 MNHEY and CDR2 SVGAGI. The CDR3 is 15 residues long. For the CDR3, the DNA is TGTGCCAGCAGTTACGATTGGACTAGCGGAGATACGCAGTATTTT. Protein product: CASSYDWTSGDTQYF.

The chain links TRBV10-3 to TRBJ1-2, with unresolved D. CDR3 length equals 14 residues. Trimming stripped 3 bases from V and 0 bases from J, with 8 bases between. Per the germline V gene, CDR1 is ENHRY and CDR2 is SYGVKD. The CDR3 DNA reads TGTGCCATCAGTGATCTGATTACTAACTATGGCTACACCTTC. It translates to CAISDLITNYGYTF.

The chain uses TRBV18 and TRBJ2-7; no definite D call. Germline loops: CDR1 KGHSH, CDR2 LQKENI. The CDR3 extends over 13 amino acids. Trimming pared 0 bases from V and 4 bases from J, leaving 7 bases between. Here the CDR3 DNA reads TGTGCCAGCTCACCACCGTCAGCGTACGAGCAGTACTTC. Protein sequence: CASSPPSAYEQYF.

The rearrangement joins TRBV30 to TRBJ1-4; D call uncertain. CDR3 length: 13 residues. Germline-derived CDR1 and CDR2 are GTSNPN and SVGIG (reference sequence). V lost 0 bases and J lost 8, with 10 bases in between. CDR3 sequence (DNA): TGTGCCTGGAGTGTACAGAGGAACGAAAAACTGTTTTTT. It is translated as CAWSVQRNEKLFF.

The rearrangement uses TRBV5-1 and TRBJ2-7, with 9 positions matching TRBD1. V was pared by 0 bases and J by 3 bases, with 4 bases of the junction left unmatched. The CDR3 spans 15 residues. CDR1 and CDR2 from the germline V gene are SGHRS and YFSETQ. CDR3 in amino acids: CASSLGGTGNYEQYF. The CDR3 bases are TGCGCCAGCAGCTTGGGAGGGACAGGGAACTACGAGCAGTACTTC. The full variable domain, with the rest looked up from reference TRBV5-1 and TRBJ2-7, is KAGVTQTPRYLIKTRGQQVTLSCSPISGHRSVSWYQQTPGQGLQFLFEYFSETQRNKGNFPGRFSGRQFSNSRSEMNVSTLELGDSALYLCASSLGGTGNYEQYFGPGTRLTVT.

V is TRBV30 and J is TRBJ1-4; D is ambiguous. Germline V gives CDR1 GTSNPN, CDR2 SVGIG (reference sequence). The CDR3 runs to 13 residues. V was cut by 5 bases and J by 0 bases, with 7 bases left in between. CDR3 nucleotide sequence: TGTGCCTGGTCGAGGACAACTAATGAAAAACTGTTTTTT. As protein: CAWSRTTNEKLFF.

V and J are TRBV19 and TRBJ2-5; 7 bases align to TRBD2. V lost 1 base and J lost 4; bases outside the gene matches: 6. Germline V gene data show CDR1 as LNHDA and CDR2 as SQIVND (reference sequence). The CDR3 sequence is 15 residues long. CDR3 coding DNA: TGTGCCAGTAGTATAGTAAGGGGCGGGGGAGAGACCCAGTACTTC. Translated: CASSIVRGGGETQYF.

J is TRBJ2-1 and V is TRBV5-6, with TRBD1 matching 8 bases. CDR3 size: 16 residues. With V trimmed by 4 bases and J by 0 bases, 6 bases remained unmatched. From germline, CDR1 is SGHDT and CDR2 YYEEEE. In nucleotides, the CDR3 is TGTGCCAGCAGCCTGGGACAGGCTAGCTCCTACAATGAGCAGTTCTTC. The encoded protein is CASSLGQASSYNEQFF.

Only one count was recorded for this clone. V and J are TRBV6-5 and TRBJ1-5; 8 positions match TRBD1. V lost 4 bases, J lost 2 bases, and 4 bases stayed unmatched. This CDR3 is built from 15 residues. Germline V gene lookup returns CDR1 MNHEY and CDR2 SVGAGI. The CDR3 sequence is CASSFDRGGNQPQHF. CDR3 DNA: TGTGCCAGCAGTTTCGACAGGGGTGGCAATCAGCCCCAGCATTTT.

The J gene is TRBJ1-2, the V gene TRBV19; D is undetermined. The germline V and J ends were trimmed by 1 base and 4 bases, with 13 bases remaining between them. The germline CDR1 and CDR2 sequences are LNHDA and SQIVND (reference sequence). CDR3 length: 15 amino acids. The CDR3 protein is CASSIVLDGIYGYTF. CDR3 sequence (DNA): TGTGCCAGTAGTATAGTTTTGGACGGAATCTATGGCTACACCTTC.

This clone was counted between two and nine times. The V and J genes are TRBV11-2 and TRBJ1-2, with 9 bases matching TRBD1. The CDR3 extends over 13 amino acids. The V gene's germline CDR1 is SGHAT and CDR2 FQNNGV. The J segment lost 8 bases and the V segment lost 4 bases, leaving 5 bases of the junction unmatched. The CDR3 is CASSSGQGTGYTF. Written as DNA, the CDR3 is TGTGCCAGCAGCTCCGGACAGGGGACCGGCTACACCTTC.

The chain uses TRBV7-4 and TRBJ2-1; a possible D gene is TRBD1 (6 bases). V shed 4 bases and J shed 16 bases, with 14 bases lying between them. The CDR3 covers 11 residues. Germline CDR1 reads SGHVT; CDR2 reads SQSDAQ. In DNA form, the CDR3 reads TGTGCCAGCAGCTCCAAAGGGGGATACTTCTTC. This encodes CASSSKGGYFF.

The gene calls are TRBV7-2 and TRBJ2-2; D call uncertain. There are 15 residues in the CDR3. The germline CDR1 and CDR2 sequences are SGHTA and FQGNSA. V was trimmed by 3 bases and J by 1 base, leaving 9 bases between them. CDR3 sequence reads: CASSFKPGNTGELFF. The CDR3, as DNA: TGTGCCAGCAGCTTTAAACCAGGGAACACCGGGGAGCTGTTTTTT.

In its sample, this clone was seen a few times. The genes are TRBV11-3 and TRBJ1-1; D gene ambiguous. Germline CDR1 and CDR2: SGHNT and YENEEA. V was clipped by 8 bases and J by 1 base, with 5 bases between them. This CDR3 has 11 amino acids. CDR3 in amino acids: CASRANTEAFF. CDR3 sequence (DNA): TGTGCCAGCCGGGCGAACACTGAAGCTTTCTTT.

This sequence joins TRBV27 and TRBJ1-2; unclear D gene. V gave up 6 bases and J gave up 4 bases, with 15 bases separating them. CDR1 is MNHEY, CDR2 SMNVEV, per germline (reference sequence). The length of the CDR3 is 14 residues. CDR3 amino acids: CASRPQAGVYGYTF. As DNA, the CDR3 is TGTGCCAGCAGGCCCCAGGCTGGGGTCTATGGCTACACCTTC.

The CDR3 spells CASRKQGYAEKLFF. The CDR3, as DNA: TGTGCCAGCAGGAAACAGGGGTACGCTGAAAAACTGTTTTTT. The V call is TRBV28, the J call TRBJ1-4, with 7 nucleotides matching TRBD1. The CDR3 has 14 amino acids. Trimming cost V 6 bases and J 7 bases; bases outside gene matches: 8. Germline V CDR1 and CDR2: MDHEN, SYDVKM.

The chain uses TRBV18 and TRBJ1-1, with TRBD1 identical over 9 bases. CDR1 and CDR2 from the germline V gene are KGHSH and LQKENI. V was pared by 5 bases and J by 1 base, with 2 bases of the junction left unmatched. The length of the CDR3 is 14 residues. The CDR3 here is CASSSGQGNTEAFF. The CDR3 DNA reads TGTGCCAGCTCATCGGGACAGGGGAACACTGAAGCTTTCTTT. Using reference TRBV18 and TRBJ1-1 for the parts outside the CDR3, the full variable domain is NAGVMQNPRHLVRRRGQEARLRCSPMKGHSHVYWYRQLPEEGLKFMVYLQKENIIDESGMPKERFSAEFPKEGPSILRIQQVVRGDSAAYFCASSSGQGNTEAFFGQGTRLTVV.

The V gene is TRBV27, the J gene TRBJ2-1; 9 positions agree with TRBD2. The V gene's germline CDR1 is MNHEY and CDR2 SMNVEV (reference sequence). The ends lost 2 bases at V and 7 bases at J; junction bases unmatched: 6. The CDR3 runs to 15 residues. In DNA form, the CDR3 reads TGTGCCAGCAGTTTAGAGCGGGGGGCCTGGAATGAGCAGTTCTTC. It yields the protein CASSLERGAWNEQFF.

The chain employs TRBV19 and TRBJ1-2; D is possibly TRBD1 (5 bases). In germline, CDR1 is LNHDA, CDR2 SQIVND (reference sequence). V was clipped by 6 bases and J by 5 bases, with 7 bases between them. The CDR3 consists of 11 residues. CDR3 in DNA: TGTGCCAGTAGACGGGGGTATGGCTACACCTTC. Translated: CASRRGYGYTF.

The genes are TRBV7-2 and TRBJ2-5; D is undetermined. This CDR3 has 14 amino acids. Trimming pared 3 bases from V and 5 bases from J, leaving 13 bases between. Germline V CDR1 and CDR2: SGHTA, FQGNSA. Here the CDR3 DNA reads TGTGCCAGCAGCTTCATTCGGGCCGGGGAGACCCAGTACTTC. Its translation is CASSFIRAGETQYF.

This clone turned up a few times. A read error may account for a junction end that differs from germline. The V gene is TRBV18, the J gene TRBJ1-6; the D gene is possibly TRBD1 (5 bases). Germline CDR1 is KGHSH and CDR2 is LQKENI. This CDR3 is 14 amino acids long. The CDR3 DNA reads TGTGCCAGCTCACCCGGACAAGATAAGTCACCCCTCCACTTT. It yields the protein CASSPGQDKSPLHF.

The chain employs TRBV30 and TRBJ1-2; TRBD1 matches at 9 bases. The CDR3 runs to 12 residues. Germline CDR1 reads GTSNPN; CDR2 reads SVGIG (reference sequence). With V trimmed by 1 base and J by 8 bases, 2 bases remained unmatched. CDR3 sequence (DNA): TGTGCCTGGAGTGATGGACAGGGGGGCTACACCTTC. It codes for CAWSDGQGGYTF.

This chain uses TRBV18 with TRBJ1-4; TRBD1 is a possible D gene (5 bases). The CDR3 contains 13 residues. The V gene lost 10 bases and the J gene lost 7 bases, with 16 bases spanning the gap. CDR1 and CDR2 (germline): KGHSH, LQKENI. This CDR3 is CATSGTEGEKLFF. CDR3 DNA: TGTGCCACCTCGGGGACGGAGGGTGAAAAACTGTTTTTT.

V and J are TRBV7-9 and TRBJ1-6, with TRBD1 matching 9 bases. Germline CDR1 reads SEHNR; CDR2 reads FQNEAQ (reference sequence). The V gene end was trimmed by 5 bases and the J gene end by 7 bases; junction bases not matched to a gene: 15. The CDR3 covers 18 residues. The CDR3 here is CASSNPTGGPSLNSPLHF. The CDR3 DNA follows: TGTGCCAGCAGCAACCCCACAGGGGGCCCTTCCCTCAATTCACCCCTCCACTTT.